The rows below give T cell receptor beta chains drawn from one sample of a study of T-cell reconstitution after alpha-beta-depleted transplantation in children. TCRdb itself ran the PCR reads through MiXCR, one entry per CDR3 protein. The data show fewer than 20,000 distinct CDR3 sequences, with about 5.3% seen just once and under 8% held by the top ten. The material sequenced was PBMCs, taken before TCRalphabeta/CD19-depleted stem cell transplant. Receptors originate from a boy between 10 and 17 years old with acute lymphoblastic leukemia, due to receive a stem cell transplant. Both conserved end residues are part of each CDR3. The D gene is left open where the match is weak. Rows may omit the clone size; those that give it use once, few, many or a size class.

D gene	clone size	J gene	V gene	CDR3 protein	CDR3 DNA
NA	many	TRBJ1-5	TRBV28	CASSFGFWRGNQPQHF	TGTGCCAGCAGTTTCGGGTTCTGGAGAGGCAATCAGCCCCAGCATTTT
NA	medium-sized	TRBJ2-3	TRBV15	CATSRPLQSLSTDTQYF	TGTGCCACCAGCAGGCCACTCCAGTCGTTAAGCACAGATACGCAGTATTTT
TRBD2	many	TRBJ2-3	TRBV7-2	CASSSLAGSSTDTQYF	TGTGCCAGCAGCTCTTTAGCGGGCTCAAGCACAGATACGCAGTATTTT
NA	few	TRBJ1-1	TRBV6-2/TRBV6-3	CASRGREASEAFF	TGTGCCAGCAGGGGCAGGGAAGCTTCTGAAGCTTTCTTT
NA	many	TRBJ1-2	TRBV24-1	CATSDLQGLGYTF	TGTGCCACCAGTGATTTGCAGGGGCTCGGCTACACCTTC
TRBD1	many	TRBJ1-4	TRBV6-2/TRBV6-3	CASSYRTGFGTNEKLFF	TGTGCCAGCAGTTACCGGACAGGGTTTGGAACTAATGAAAAACTGTTTTTT
TRBD2	many	TRBJ2-1	TRBV7-8	CASSIRLAGDYNEQFF	TGTGCCAGCAGCATCCGACTAGCGGGAGACTACAATGAGCAGTTCTTC
TRBD2	many	TRBJ2-7	TRBV27	CASSLSWGGSYYEQYF	TGTGCCAGCAGTTTATCGTGGGGCGGGAGCTACTACGAGCAGTACTTC
NA	many	TRBJ2-5	TRBV11-2	CASSFIGGLSQETQYF	TGTGCCAGCAGCTTTATAGGAGGGCTTTCTCAAGAGACCCAGTACTTC
TRBD1	many	TRBJ2-3	TRBV27	CASSSRPTGPDTQYF	TGTGCCAGCAGTTCCAGGCCGACAGGGCCAGATACGCAGTATTTT
TRBD2	many	TRBJ2-5	TRBV18	CASSPPGLAGATQYF	TGTGCCAGCTCACCCCCGGGACTAGCGGGAGCCACCCAGTACTTC
NA	many	TRBJ1-1	TRBV7-9	CASSLGRQTEAFF	TGTGCCAGCAGCTTAGGTCGACAGACTGAAGCTTTCTTT
NA	many	TRBJ2-3	TRBV5-6	CASSLARYTQYF	TGTGCCAGCAGCTTGGCGAGATATACGCAGTATTTT
TRBD2	many	TRBJ2-7	TRBV7-6	CASSPLTSGRASSSYEQYF	TGTGCCAGCAGCCCCCTGACTAGCGGGAGGGCTTCTTCCTCCTACGAGCAGTACTTC
NA	many	TRBJ1-1	TRBV7-9	CASSLGGSVTEAFF	TGTGCCAGCAGCTTAGGGGGCTCTGTCACTGAAGCTTTCTTT
NA	many	TRBJ1-5	TRBV5-1	CASSLSARDFSNQPQHF	TGCGCCAGCAGCTTGTCGGCCAGGGACTTTAGCAATCAGCCCCAGCATTTT
NA	many	TRBJ1-1	TRBV20-1	CSARDPGMNTEAFF	TGCAGTGCTAGAGATCCGGGGATGAACACTGAAGCTTTCTTT
NA	many	TRBJ1-1	TRBV4-1	CASSQDMGRLNTEAFF	TGCGCCAGCAGCCAAGATATGGGACGCCTGAACACTGAAGCTTTCTTT
TRBD1	medium-sized	TRBJ1-2	TRBV11-2	CASSWKGTGDKDGYTF	TGTGCCAGCAGCTGGAAAGGGACAGGGGATAAGGATGGCTACACCTTC
NA	many	TRBJ1-3	TRBV6-2/TRBV6-3	CASSFRDPGRPGNTIYF	TGTGCCAGCAGTTTCCGGGACCCAGGACGTCCTGGAAACACCATATATTTT
NA	medium-sized	TRBJ2-7	TRBV12-3/TRBV12-4	CASSPQTGTASYEQYF	TGTGCCAGCAGTCCTCAGACCGGGACCGCTTCTTACGAGCAGTACTTC
NA	many	TRBJ2-3	TRBV11-3	CASSSRSLGTDTQYF	TGTGCCAGCAGCTCCAGATCACTAGGCACAGATACGCAGTATTTT
TRBD2	many	TRBJ2-4	TRBV4-1	CASSLLAGGGKNIQYF	TGCGCCAGCAGCCTTCTAGCGGGAGGTGGAAAAAACATTCAGTACTTC
NA	many	TRBJ2-4	TRBV11-2	CASSLGPEAKNIQYF	TGTGCCAGCAGCTTAGGGCCCGAAGCCAAAAACATTCAGTACTTC
NA	many	TRBJ1-5	TRBV18	CASSNRRDQPQHF	TGTGCCAGCTCGAATCGGAGGGATCAGCCCCAGCATTTT
NA	medium-sized	TRBJ1-2	TRBV7-8	CASSLVPGPTNGYTF	TGTGCCAGCAGCTTAGTTCCCGGACCGACAAATGGCTACACCTTC
NA	many	TRBJ1-1	TRBV20-1	CSARWAVEAFF	TGCAGTGCTAGATGGGCAGTTGAAGCTTTCTTT
TRBD2	many	TRBJ2-7	TRBV4-1	CASSQGTLAGGPYF	TGCGCCAGCAGCCAAGGAACACTAGCGGGAGGGCCCTACTTC
NA	many	TRBJ2-7	TRBV6-2/TRBV6-3	CASSPLHPYEQYF	TGTGCCAGCAGCCCGCTTCACCCCTACGAGCAGTACTTC
NA	many	TRBJ2-7	TRBV7-6	CASSLGPSDTYEQYF	TGTGCCAGCAGCTTAGGGCCTAGCGACACCTACGAGCAGTACTTC
NA	many	TRBJ1-3	TRBV29-1	CSVVGISGNTIYF	TGCAGCGTCGTAGGGATCTCTGGAAACACCATATATTTT
TRBD1	many	TRBJ2-7	TRBV28	CATRDRGQCEQYF	TGTGCCACCCGGGACAGGGGGCAATGCGAGCAGTACTTC
NA	many	TRBJ2-7	TRBV7-2	CASSLPGLYEQYF	TGTGCCAGCAGCCTACCAGGACTTTACGAGCAGTACTTC
NA	many	TRBJ2-4	TRBV2	CASSETERRRKNIQYF	TGTGCCAGCAGTGAAACGGAGCGACGGCGTAAAAACATTCAGTACTTC
NA	many	TRBJ1-1	TRBV6-5	CASSYIGQATEAFF	TGTGCCAGCAGTTACATCGGCCAGGCCACTGAAGCTTTCTTT
NA	many	TRBJ2-1	TRBV2	CASSVSGTRSYNEQFF	TGTGCCAGCAGTGTCTCGGGGACCCGCTCCTACAATGAGCAGTTCTTC
NA	medium-sized	TRBJ2-6	TRBV20-1	CSARADLSGANVLTF	TGCAGTGCTAGAGCTGATTTGTCTGGGGCCAACGTCCTGACTTTC
NA	few	TRBJ1-2	TRBV6-5	CASSYSRFGRASNYGYTF	TGTGCCAGCAGTTACTCTCGGTTTGGCAGGGCCTCAAACTATGGCTACACCTTC
TRBD1	NA	TRBJ1-5	TRBV20-1	CSARDAGTGGGQPQHF	TGCAGTGCTAGAGACGCCGGGACAGGGGGCGGTCAGCCCCAGCATTTT
NA	many	TRBJ1-5	TRBV6-1	CASSENRQPQHF	TGTGCCAGCAGTGAAAATAGACAGCCCCAGCATTTT
NA	many	TRBJ1-1	TRBV12-3/TRBV12-4	CASSFQGLGSSFF	TGTGCCAGCAGTTTTCAGGGCCTCGGATCATCTTTCTTT
NA	many	TRBJ1-3	TRBV5-6	CASSLRGIGNTIYF	TGTGCCAGCAGCTTAAGGGGGATCGGAAACACCATATATTTT
TRBD1	many	TRBJ1-1	TRBV2	CASTRTGAGGTEAFF	TGTGCCAGCACGAGGACAGGGGCAGGAGGCACTGAAGCTTTCTTT
TRBD1	many	TRBJ1-2	TRBV28	CASRERTGGGDGYTF	TGTGCCAGCAGGGAACGGACAGGCGGGGGTGATGGCTACACCTTC
TRBD1	many	TRBJ2-7	TRBV2	CASSEGTGYDEQYF	TGTGCCAGCAGTGAGGGGACAGGGTATGACGAGCAGTACTTC
NA	many	TRBJ1-4	TRBV20-1	CSARDPMGRSNEKLFF	TGCAGTGCTAGAGATCCGATGGGCCGTTCTAATGAAAAACTGTTTTTT
NA	many	TRBJ2-3	TRBV30	CACGREDTQYF	TGTGCCTGCGGCAGGGAAGATACGCAGTATTTT
NA	many	TRBJ1-5	TRBV4-2	CASSQEGYSNQPQHF	TGTGCCAGCAGCCAAGAGGGTTATAGCAATCAGCCCCAGCATTTT
TRBD1	many	TRBJ1-6	TRBV10-3	CATRTPTGAATPLHF	TGTGCCACCCGAACGCCGACAGGGGCCGCGACACCCCTCCACTTT
NA	many	TRBJ1-5	TRBV10-2	CASSVAGTQPQHF	TGCGCCAGCAGTGTGGCGGGGACTCAGCCCCAGCATTTT
NA	many	TRBJ2-7	TRBV28	CASSLWFTPIYEQYF	TGTGCCAGCAGCCTCTGGTTCACTCCGATCTACGAGCAGTACTTC
TRBD1	many	TRBJ1-1	TRBV14	CASSRDRGVSTEAFF	TGTGCCAGCAGCCGGGACAGGGGGGTTTCCACTGAAGCTTTCTTT
TRBD1	many	TRBJ2-5	TRBV5-4	CASSMDREETQYF	TGTGCCAGCAGCATGGACAGGGAAGAGACCCAGTACTTC
NA	many	TRBJ2-2	TRBV11-2	CASSQTVMTGELFF	TGTGCCAGCAGCCAAACCGTGATGACCGGGGAGCTGTTTTTT